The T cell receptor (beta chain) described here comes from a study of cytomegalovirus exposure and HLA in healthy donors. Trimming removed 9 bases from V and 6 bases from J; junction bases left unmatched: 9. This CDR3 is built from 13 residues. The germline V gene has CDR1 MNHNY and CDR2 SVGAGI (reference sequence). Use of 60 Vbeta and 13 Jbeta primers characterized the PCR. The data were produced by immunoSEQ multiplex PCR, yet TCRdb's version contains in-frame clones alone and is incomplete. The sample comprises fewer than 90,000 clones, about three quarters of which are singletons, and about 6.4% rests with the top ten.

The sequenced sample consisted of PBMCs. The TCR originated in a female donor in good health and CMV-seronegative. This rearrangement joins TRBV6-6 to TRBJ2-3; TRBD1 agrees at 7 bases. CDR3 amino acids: CASTGQWRDTQYF. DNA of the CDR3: TGTGCCAGTACGGGACAGTGGCGGGATACGCAGTATTTT.